This T cell receptor (beta chain) was identified in a study of cytomegalovirus exposure and HLA in healthy donors. Findings and limits, study-wide: Segments of the TCR beta V type were, in most cases, productive about 87% or about 30% of the time in an earlier analysis.

Note on this clone: Its antigen is undetermined.

Donors consisted of healthy bone marrow donors. Each donor was nominally healthy when sampled (though unrecorded immune exposures were likely). Trimming at V came to 6 bases and at J to 3 bases, leaving 3 bases not matched to a gene. The germline CDR1 and CDR2 sequences are MNHEY and SVGAGI. The CDR3 has 13 amino acids. The study ran its PCR with 60 Vbeta and 13 Jbeta primers. The repertoire was sequenced with immunoSEQ multiplex PCR; TCRdb's copy has only in-frame clones and lacks some. This sample has fewer than 180,000 clones, with about three fifths found just once. The sample taken for sequencing was PBMCs. The clonotype was recovered from an older woman in good health and CMV-seropositive. V and J are TRBV6-5 and TRBJ2-7, with 9 bases identical to TRBD2. CDR3 sequence: CASRAGGGYEQYF. As DNA, the CDR3 is TGTGCCAGCAGGGCGGGAGGGGGCTACGAGCAGTACTTC.